The rows below give T cell receptor beta chains drawn from one sample of a study of identifying expanded T cells in peripheral blood. Measured with immunoSEQ multiplex PCR; TCRdb has only the in-frame clones, and not every one. The profile shows under 150,000 clones, 86% of them singletons. Sequencing was carried out using blood. The source is a person aged 18 to 70 in good health. Both conserved end residues are part of each CDR3. The order of the fields is V gene, D gene, clone size, J gene, CDR3 protein, CDR3 DNA. D genes are given only for firm matches. The size entry is marked missing in some rows and otherwise reads once, few, many or a size class.

TRBV7-3,NA,NA,TRBJ2-3,CASSLVGFDTQYF,TGTGCCAGCAGCTTAGTCGGGTTCGATACGCAGTATTTT
TRBV12-5,NA,once,TRBJ2-5,CASGSTETQYF,TGTGCTAGTGGTTCCACAGAGACCCAGTACTTC
TRBV5-1,TRBD1,once,TRBJ1-3,CASSYTGGNSGNTIYF,TGCGCCAGCAGCTACACAGGGGGCAACTCTGGAAACACCATATATTTT
TRBV7-2,TRBD2,NA,TRBJ2-5,CASSPRTSGGKTQYF,TGTGCCAGCAGCCCCCGGACTAGCGGGGGTAAGACCCAGTACTTC
TRBV5-6,NA,NA,TRBJ2-3,CASSLLDTQYF,TGTGCCAGCAGCTTGCTCGATACGCAGTATTTT
TRBV20-1,NA,NA,TRBJ1-1,CSAEDMGVAFF,TGCAGTGCTGAAGACATGGGGGTAGCTTTCTTT
TRBV9,TRBD2,NA,TRBJ2-1,CASSVGGSGLNEQFF,TGTGCCAGCAGCGTAGGTGGTAGCGGGCTCAATGAGCAGTTCTTC
TRBV6-5,TRBD2,NA,TRBJ2-3,CASSNSGAQDTQYF,TGTGCCAGCTCCAATAGCGGGGCCCAAGATACGCAGTATTTT
TRBV19,NA,NA,TRBJ1-5,CASRQGLLSNQPQHF,TGTGCCAGTAGGCAGGGACTGCTGAGCAATCAGCCCCAGCATTTT
TRBV7-6,TRBD1,NA,TRBJ1-4,CASSPGQGNEKLFF,TGTGCCAGCAGCCCCGGACAGGGTAATGAAAAACTGTTTTTT
TRBV5-1,NA,NA,TRBJ1-1,CASSLAFGGNTEAFF,TGCGCCAGCAGCTTGGCGTTTGGGGGGAACACTGAAGCTTTCTTT
TRBV10-3,TRBD1,NA,TRBJ1-6,CASQGGTANSPLHF,TGTGCCAGCCAGGGAGGGACAGCTAATTCACCCCTCCACTTT
TRBV2,NA,NA,TRBJ2-5,CASREQYQETQYF,TGTGCCAGCAGGGAACAATACCAAGAGACCCAGTACTTC
TRBV19,NA,NA,TRBJ2-7,CASSPVYAGNYEQYF,TGTGCCAGTAGTCCAGTGTATGCGGGAAACTACGAGCAGTACTTC
TRBV18,NA,NA,TRBJ2-2,CASSPPSQARTGELFF,TGTGCCAGCTCACCACCGTCTCAGGCTCGGACCGGGGAGCTGTTTTTT
TRBV7-2,NA,NA,TRBJ2-2,CASSLMSNTGELFF,TGTGCCAGCAGCTTAATGTCTAACACCGGGGAGCTGTTTTTT
TRBV29-1,NA,NA,TRBJ1-1,CSVEARTEF,TGCAGCGTTGAAGCAAGGACCGAGTTT
TRBV6-1,NA,NA,TRBJ2-7,CASSGTLGEQYF,TGTGCCAGCAGTGGAACCCTAGGGGAGCAGTACTTC
TRBV9,TRBD1,NA,TRBJ1-1,CASSVGDRAPTEAFF,TGTGCCAGCAGCGTAGGGGACAGGGCTCCCACTGAAGCTTTCTTT
TRBV29-1,NA,NA,TRBJ1-1,CSAEPPGRFF,TGCAGCGCCGAGCCCCCGGGGCGTTTCTTT
TRBV6-1,TRBD1,NA,TRBJ2-1,CASSKTGHEQFF,TGTGCCAGCAGTAAGACAGGGCATGAGCAGTTCTTC
TRBV7-3,NA,NA,TRBJ2-5,CASSLDSGAKETQYF,TGTGCCAGCAGCTTGGACTCCGGGGCCAAAGAGACCCAGTACTTC
TRBV9,NA,NA,TRBJ2-6,CASSAGSSGANVLTF,TGTGCCAGCAGCGCGGGGAGCTCTGGGGCCAACGTCCTGACTTTC
TRBV9,NA,NA,TRBJ1-5,CASSVGVLTGGPQHF,TGTGCCAGCAGCGTAGGAGTCCTTACGGGGGGGCCCCAGCATTTT
TRBV19,NA,NA,TRBJ2-7,CASSPGLPVYEQYF,TGTGCCAGTAGTCCCGGACTCCCCGTGTACGAGCAGTACTTC
TRBV6-1,NA,few,TRBJ2-7,CASTKGGDEQYF,TGTGCCAGCACAAAAGGGGGGGACGAGCAGTACTTC